This TCR beta chain was documented in a study of blood T cell repertoires in COVID-19 (dated by TCRdb to about 2020). Regarding the research as a whole: Samples covering the acute and convalescent phases of COVID-19 were provided by collaborators in the United States, Italy and Spain. The repertoires were released in a freely available public database intended as a resource for research on the immune response to SARS-CoV-2. Sample metadata almost always included a de-identified subject ID, COVID-19 status, age in years and sex. Samples were obtained from the ongoing ImmuneRACE study (first 160 participants) and from over 1,000 subjects provided by 6 global collaborators. Subjects who had been exposed to COVID-19, were actively infected with it, or had recovered from it provided the deeply sampled blood TCRbeta repertoires that made up the dataset. Where available, HLA class I and class II types were obtained from metadata supplied by the sample provider rather than from assay-based typing. The prospective study material was composed of cDNA or gDNA derived from T cells, B-cell-depleted T cells, or PBMCs. Study-level results and caveats: The quantity of clinical and demographic metadata differed by source and by participant and was supplied without curation.

Collaborating institutions collected whole blood in K2EDTA tubes following their own protocols. Collaborator samples were shipped for TCRbeta analysis as frozen whole blood, isolated PBMCs, or DNA extracted from either sample type. From the germline V gene (reference sequence), CDR1 is DFQATT and CDR2 is SNEGSKA. V loses 6 bases of germline sequence and J loses 5 bases, and the interval between the two ends is 8 bases. Including the terminal cysteine and phenylalanine, the CDR3 comprises 11 residues. The retained sequence is limited to the CDR3, 33 bases, with the frame set at the first base. The immunoSEQ Assay, a bias-controlled multiplex PCR, was used to amplify TCRbeta CDR3 regions from genomic DNA. The paper's data handling went like this. The number of nucleated cells in each sample was estimated from the amplification of reference gene primers within the assay. To quantify the absolute abundance of each unique TCRbeta CDR3 rearrangement, sequence reads were collapsed and filtered. For each sample, productive Simpson clonality was calculated as the square root of Simpson's diversity index across productive rearrangements. TCRdb re-hosts the immuneACCESS table, in-frame sequences only. Its copies lack some clones; in the studies checked, an unresolved V gene accounts for under half of them, and the cause for the rest is not known. V, J and clone size are taken as reported in that table, and D and trimming were inferred from the DNA itself. The sample includes fewer than 250,000 clones, with around 83% observed a single time. Together, the top ten hold roughly 2.8% of the sample.

For this clone: Its recognized antigen is unknown. Per-base quality was not reported, and no clone a single base away is much larger than it.

The origin of this receptor is a man in his fifties or sixties with active or convalescent COVID-19. The specimen sequenced was peripheral blood. The rearranged segments are TRBV20-1 and TRBJ2-1; no D gene is confidently identified. The DNA is as follows: TGCAGTGCCAGTGACGACAATGAGCAGTTCTTC. Translated, this gives CSASDDNEQFF.